Listed here is a single T cell receptor (beta chain). The antigen is unknown. This CDR3 has 13 amino acids. Trimming removed 0 bases at V and 8 bases at J, with 8 bases between. Germline-derived CDR1 and CDR2 are LNHNV and YYDKDF (reference sequence). The data stem from a study of T cell responses to AZD1222 COVID-19 vaccine. General study findings and limits: No day 14 peak samples; only post-peak repertoires were characterized. Clonal diversity may have been underestimated, and the donors were mostly white British, with more females than males. Seropositive status at baseline applied to only six AZD1222 recipients.

This table comes from immunoSEQ multiplex PCR, and its TCRdb copy is limited to in-frame clones, with some not included. The sample carries about 150,000 clones, roughly 90% recorded once. The material was peripheral blood, obtained on day 0 of AZD1222 vaccination. This TCR came from an adult in good health. The rearrangement links TRBV15 to TRBJ1-5, with D tentatively TRBD1 (5 bases). Written as DNA, the CDR3 is TGTGCCACCAGCAGAGATGCCAGGGAGCCCCAGCATTTT. It codes for CATSRDAREPQHF. Filled out from reference TRBV15 and TRBJ1-5, the complete variable domain reads DAMVIQNPRYQVTQFGKPVTLSCSQTLNHNVMYWYQQKSSQAPKLLFHYYDKDFNNEADTPDNFQSRRPNTSFCFLDIRSPGLGDTAMYLCATSRDAREPQHFGDGTRLSIL.